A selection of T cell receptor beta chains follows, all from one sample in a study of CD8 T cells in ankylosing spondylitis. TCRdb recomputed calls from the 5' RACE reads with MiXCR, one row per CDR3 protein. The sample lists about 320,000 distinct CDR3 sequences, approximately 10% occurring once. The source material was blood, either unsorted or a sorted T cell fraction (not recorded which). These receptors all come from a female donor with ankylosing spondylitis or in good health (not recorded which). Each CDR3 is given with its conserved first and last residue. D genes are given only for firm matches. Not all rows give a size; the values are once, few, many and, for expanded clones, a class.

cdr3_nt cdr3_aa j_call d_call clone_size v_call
TGTGCCAGCAGCGCCCGGACTAGTTTGAATGAGCAGTTCTTC CASSARTSLNEQFF TRBJ2-1 TRBD2 many TRBV7-9
TGTGCCAGCAGCCAGGGACAGGTCCGTGAAGCTTTCTTT CASSQGQVREAFF TRBJ1-1 TRBD1 many TRBV7-2
TGTGCCAGCAGTTTCGAGAAGGGGGGCTCGAACACCGGGGAGCTGTTTTTT CASSFEKGGSNTGELFF TRBJ2-2 . few TRBV12-3/TRBV12-4
TGTGCCAGCAGCACCGGACAGGGGGCGAGGTGGAATGAGCAGTTCTTC CASSTGQGARWNEQFF TRBJ2-1 TRBD1 few TRBV5-4
TGTGCCACCAGCAGAGATGCGGGGCCTAATTCACCCCTCCACTTT CATSRDAGPNSPLHF TRBJ1-6 . . TRBV15
TGCGCCAGCAGCTTGCAAACAGGGAGCTTGGTGAACACTGAAGCTTTCTTT CASSLQTGSLVNTEAFF TRBJ1-1 . many TRBV5-1
TGTGCCATCAGTGACGGGGAAAGACAGGTCAACGTCCTGACTTTC CAISDGERQVNVLTF TRBJ2-6 . many TRBV10-3
TGTGCCAGCAGCCTGATCGGGGGAAGAAAGTCAAATGAGCAGTTCTTC CASSLIGGRKSNEQFF TRBJ2-1 . many TRBV3-1
TGCAGTGCTAGAGCCCCGGACAGCTACGAGCAGTACTTC CSARAPDSYEQYF TRBJ2-7 . many TRBV20-1
TGTGCCAGCAGTACAATGACAGATACGCAGTATTTT CASSTMTDTQYF TRBJ2-3 . many TRBV6-6
TGTGCCTGGAGTGTAATAATGGGAGAGACCCAGTACTTC CAWSVIMGETQYF TRBJ2-5 . . TRBV30
TGCGCCAGCAGCAAGGACAGGGCTGACTATGGCTACACCTTC CASSKDRADYGYTF TRBJ1-2 TRBD1 . TRBV5-1
TGCGCCAGCAGCCCACTAGCGGGAGGGCCAGTTGAGCAGTTCTTC CASSPLAGGPVEQFF TRBJ2-1 TRBD2 many TRBV5-1
TGTGCCAGCAGTCCCAGACAGGGGGGGAGTCAGCCCCAGCATTTT CASSPRQGGSQPQHF TRBJ1-5 TRBD1 many TRBV12-3/TRBV12-4
TGCGGGAGTAGGGACAAAAACATTCAGTACTTC CGSRDKNIQYF TRBJ2-4 . many TRBV29-1
TGTGCCAGCAGCCTGGCACTAGCAGATACGCAGTATTTT CASSLALADTQYF TRBJ2-3 . many TRBV7-9
TGCGCCAGCAGCCCCGTTTTAGGGGGTAGGGGCTACACCTTC CASSPVLGGRGYTF TRBJ1-2 . many TRBV4-3
TGCGCCAGCAGCTTGGAGGGGGGCGCAAATAATTCACCCCTCCACTTT CASSLEGGANNSPLHF TRBJ1-6 . few TRBV5-1
TGTGCCAGTAGTCTAACTGGGGATTTCTACGAGCAGTACTTC CASSLTGDFYEQYF TRBJ2-7 . many TRBV19
TGCGCCAGCAGCTTAGACTTCGGAAGGGCTGAAGCTTTCTTT CASSLDFGRAEAFF TRBJ1-1 . . TRBV5-1
TGCAGTGCTAGAGATGGGACAACAGTCCGGCTTGGCTACACCTTC CSARDGTTVRLGYTF TRBJ1-2 . many TRBV20-1